These 3 T cell receptor beta chains share one sample of origin, sequenced in a study of T cells in Graves' hyperthyroidism and ophthalmopathy. TCR beta CDR3 regions were amplified from RNA. Researchers ran a first-round RT-PCR on the TCR CDR3 using the HTBI primer set. Using its own MiXCR run on the multiplex PCR reads, TCRdb lists one record per CDR3 protein. The table lists approximately 210,000 distinct CDR3 sequences, 17% of them singletons. Sequenced: blood. Receptor source: a man aged 45-65 years with Graves' hyperthyroidism.

Many counts were recorded for this clonotype. This chain uses TRBV20-1 with TRBJ2-7, with 8 bases that match TRBD2. The CDR3 runs 15 residues. CDR1 and CDR2 (germline): DFQATT, SNEGSKA (reference sequence). Trimming removed 0 bases from V and 3 bases from J; junction bases left unmatched: 7. This CDR3 reads CSARDLSGRVYEQYF. The DNA for the CDR3 is TGCAGTGCTAGAGATCTAAGCGGGAGAGTCTACGAGCAGTACTTC.

This clonotype was seen at least ten times. The chain recombines TRBV18 with TRBJ2-2, with D perhaps TRBD1 (6 bases). From germline, CDR1 is KGHSH and CDR2 LQKENI. There are 16 residues in the CDR3. Between the trimmed V and J ends, which lost 3 bases and 0 bases, there was a span of 11 bases. The CDR3 is CASSPGAQANTGELFF. The DNA of the CDR3 is TGTGCCAGCTCACCGGGGGCACAAGCGAACACCGGGGAGCTGTTTTTT.

This clonotype occurred a few times. This rearrangement joins TRBV19 to TRBJ2-7; 14 bases are a match to TRBD2. This CDR3 contains 16 residues. Germline V gene lookup returns CDR1 LNHDA and CDR2 SQIVND (reference sequence). J gave up 5 bases and V 6 bases, and 9 bases lay outside the gene matches. For the CDR3, the DNA is TGTGCCAGTAGCCCAGCCCCGGGACTAGCGGGAGACGAGCAGTACTTC. Amino acid sequence: CASSPAPGLAGDEQYF. The complete variable domain, with remaining parts taken from reference TRBV19 and TRBJ2-7, reads DGGITQSPKYLFRKEGQNVTLSCEQNLNHDAMYWYRQDPGQGLRLIYYSQIVNDFQKGDIAEGYSVSREKKESFPLTVTSAQKNPTAFYLCASSPAPGLAGDEQYFGPGTRLTVT.